This entry concerns a single TCR beta chain. The data were taken from a study of T cell changes during pregnancy in multiple sclerosis. CDR3 length equals 16 residues. CDR1 is LGHNT, CDR2 FRNRAP, per germline. V lost 2 bases and J 7 bases, leaving 21 bases between the germline ends. Produced via immunoSEQ multiplex PCR; TCRdb's table is partial and in-frame only. The repertoire holds 45,000 to 55,000 clones, with 88% as singletons. The source is a female donor with multiple sclerosis, enrolled in a pregnancy study. The sequencing here drew on CD4+ T cells from peripheral blood mononuclear cells, taken in the second trimester of pregnancy. The V call is TRBV12-5, the J call TRBJ2-7; D is uncertain. This CDR3 reads CASGLPLSPITAEQYF. Written as DNA, the CDR3 is TGTGCTAGTGGTTTGCCCCTCTCGCCCATTACTGCTGAGCAGTACTTC.